One and the same sample provided the 17 T cell receptor beta chains below, sequenced in a study of technical replicates of blood from a handful of donors. Generated by immunoSEQ multiplex PCR, the TCRdb table keeps only in-frame clones and is missing some. The table has approximately 79,000 clones, around 97% seen once. The sample taken for sequencing was T cells isolated from PBMCs. The origin of the receptors is a human donor in good health.

The V gene is TRBV4-1, the J gene TRBJ2-7; 7 positions match TRBD2. CDR3 length: 17 amino acids. Germline CDR1 and CDR2: MGHRA and YSYEKL. Trimming removed 0 bases from V and 5 bases from J; junction bases left unmatched: 13. The CDR3 loop is CASSQDFQAGVPDEQYF. Here the CDR3 DNA reads TGCGCCAGCAGCCAAGATTTCCAGGCGGGGGTTCCGGACGAGCAGTACTTC.

The chain recombines TRBV6-4 with TRBJ1-1; 7 positions match TRBD1. The J segment lost 1 base and the V segment lost 6 bases, leaving 5 bases of the junction unmatched. Germline V gives CDR1 MRHNA, CDR2 SNTAGT. CDR3 length: 14 amino acids. This chain's CDR3 is CASSQTGENTEAFF. In nucleotides, the CDR3 is TGTGCCAGCAGCCAAACAGGGGAGAACACTGAAGCTTTCTTT.

The chain is built from TRBV5-4 and TRBJ2-7; TRBD2 agrees at 8 bases. J was trimmed by 3 bases and V by 4 bases; bases with no gene match: 9. This CDR3 is built from 15 residues. CDR1 SGHNT and CDR2 YYREEE come from the germline V gene (reference sequence). CDR3 sequence reads: CASSTYGGAFYEQYF. The CDR3 region has the DNA TGTGCCAGCAGCACCTACGGGGGGGCCTTCTACGAGCAGTACTTC.

The V call is TRBV5-6, the J call TRBJ2-1, with 13 bases matching TRBD2. V shed 3 bases and J 2 bases; nucleotides not matched to a gene: 5. The CDR3 consists of 17 residues. CDR1 and CDR2 from the germline V gene are SGHDT and YYEEEE. The CDR3 spells CASSSGLAGDAYNEQFF. CDR3 DNA: TGTGCCAGCAGCTCTGGACTAGCGGGAGACGCCTACAATGAGCAGTTCTTC.

V and J are TRBV28 and TRBJ1-2; TRBD1 is a possible D gene (6 bases). The CDR3 loop spans 12 amino acids. Trimming removed 10 bases at V and 8 bases at J, with 17 bases between. CDR1 is MDHEN, CDR2 SYDVKM, per germline. The CDR3 loop reads CAIRIQGSGYTF. The CDR3 bases are TGTGCCATCCGGATTCAGGGGTCAGGCTACACCTTC.

V usage is TRBV18 and J usage is TRBJ1-2; 7 nucleotides agree with TRBD1. The CDR3 sequence is 12 residues long. Germline CDR1 and CDR2: KGHSH and LQKENI. Trimming took 3 bases from V and 6 from J; bases not matched to a gene: 1. CDR3 DNA sequence: TGTGCCAGCTCACCCGGGACAGATGGCTACACCTTC. Translation: CASSPGTDGYTF.

On this clone itself: This same CDR3 is encoded by further DNA sequences in the sample. The genes are TRBV5-1 and TRBJ2-5; D unclear. This CDR3 contains 12 residues. Germline lookup yields CDR1 SGHRS and CDR2 YFSETQ. V lost 0 bases, J lost 2 bases, and 2 bases lay in between. In DNA, the CDR3 is TGCGCCAGCAGCTTGGCGCAAGAGACCCAGTACTTC. Translation gives CASSLAQETQYF. Looking up the rest from reference TRBV5-1 and TRBJ2-5 gives the full variable domain: KAGVTQTPRYLIKTRGQQVTLSCSPISGHRSVSWYQQTPGQGLQFLFEYFSETQRNKGNFPGRFSGRQFSNSRSEMNVSTLELGDSALYLCASSLAQETQYFGPGTRLLVL.

The rearrangement joins TRBV2 to TRBJ2-7; TRBD2 agrees at 12 bases. This CDR3 spans 14 amino acids. Trimming took 6 bases from V and 4 from J; bases not matched to a gene: 4. Germline V gives CDR1 SNHLY, CDR2 FYNNEI. CDR3 in amino acids: CASSGLAGTYEQYF. The DNA of the CDR3 is TGTGCCAGCAGCGGACTAGCGGGAACTTACGAGCAGTACTTC.

V gene TRBV19 combines with J gene TRBJ1-5, with D possibly being TRBD1 (6 bases). Germline CDR1 LNHDA, CDR2 SQIVND (reference sequence). The CDR3 totals 15 residues. With 0 bases removed from V and 5 bases from J, the gap between germline ends came to 11 bases. The CDR3 spells CASSIDRRGDQPQHF. CDR3 coding DNA: TGTGCCAGTAGTATAGATCGCAGGGGAGATCAGCCCCAGCATTTT.

This clone was picked up one time. This chain links TRBV12-2 with TRBJ2-7; the D call in the table, TRBD2, was not verified against the DNA. TRBV12-2 is a known pseudogene. The CDR3 consists of 15 residues. The CDR3: CASRRSSGITYEQYF. Here the CDR3 DNA reads TGTGCAAGTCGCCGATCTAGCGGGATTACCTACGAGCAGTACTTC.

The genes are TRBV11-2 and TRBJ1-2; perhaps TRBD1 as D (5 bases). Germline V CDR1 and CDR2: SGHAT, FQNNGV. The V gene lost 3 bases and the J gene lost 2 bases, with 7 bases spanning the gap. The CDR3 consists of 13 residues. CDR3 residues: CASSFRQNYGYTF. The CDR3 bases are TGTGCCAGCAGCTTCCGACAGAACTATGGCTACACCTTC.

The chain recombines TRBV11-2 with TRBJ2-1; unclear D gene. The CDR3 is 16 residues long. V shed 1 base and J shed 0 bases, with 10 bases lying between them. Germline V gene data show CDR1 as SGHAT and CDR2 as FQNNGV. The CDR3 nucleotides are TGTGCCAGCAGCTTAGCGAGGAGCAGCTCCTACAATGAGCAGTTCTTC. This codes for CASSLARSSSYNEQFF. Full variable domain (missing parts from reference TRBV11-2 and TRBJ2-1): EAGVAQSPRYKIIEKRQSVAFWCNPISGHATLYWYQQILGQGPKLLIQFQNNGVVDDSQLPKDRFSAERLKGVDSTLKIQPAKLEDSAVYLCASSLARSSSYNEQFFGPGTRLTVL.

The chain couples TRBV2 to TRBJ2-7, with a tentative D call TRBD1 (6 bases). This CDR3 has 13 amino acids. CDR1 is SNHLY, CDR2 FYNNEI, per germline. The V end was cut by 7 bases, the J end by 0 bases, with 10 bases between. The CDR3 region has the DNA TGTGCCAGCACGCACAGGGCCTCCTACGAGCAGTACTTC. As protein: CASTHRASYEQYF.

The V and J genes are TRBV29-1 and TRBJ2-7, with TRBD2 matching over 7 bases. From germline, CDR1 is SQVTM and CDR2 ANQGSEA. J lost 3 bases, V lost 0 bases, and 8 bases had no gene match. The CDR3 contains 15 residues. The CDR3 DNA reads as TGCAGCGTTGAAGACTCGCGACTAGCCGGCTACGAGCAGTACTTC. Translated, it gives CSVEDSRLAGYEQYF.

This rearrangement joins TRBV7-6 to TRBJ2-7; 8 positions match TRBD2. J lost 7 bases, V lost 1 base, and 9 bases had no gene match. The germline gives CDR1 SGHVS, CDR2 FNYEAQ. The CDR3 loop spans 15 amino acids. The CDR3 DNA is TGTGCCAGCAGCTTAGTCCAAACTAGCGGTACGGAGCAGTACTTC. Its protein is CASSLVQTSGTEQYF. The full variable domain, completed using reference TRBV7-6 and TRBJ2-7, is GAGVSQSPRYKVTKRGQDVALRCDPISGHVSLYWYRQALGQGPEFLTYFNYEAQQDKSGLPNDRFSAERPEGSISTLTIQRTEQRDSAMYRCASSLVQTSGTEQYFGPGTRLTVT.

Only one count was recorded for this clone. The chain has TRBV4-1 and TRBJ1-1; 8 bases are a match to TRBD1. The CDR3 is 16 amino acids. Per germline, CDR1 MGHRA and CDR2 YSYEKL. V shed 7 bases, J shed 2 bases, and the junction held 12 bases outside the gene matches. CDR3 residues: CASKQTGATTNTEAFF. CDR3 DNA: TGCGCCAGCAAACAGACAGGGGCTACGACCAACACTGAAGCTTTCTTT.

The V call is TRBV7-9, the J call TRBJ2-7; TRBD2 agrees at 9 bases. V lost 5 bases, J lost 0 bases, and 5 bases stayed unmatched. The CDR3 consists of 15 residues. Germline lookup yields CDR1 SEHNR and CDR2 FQNEAQ (reference sequence). CDR3 loop: CASSRTSALSYEQYF. Written as DNA, the CDR3 is TGTGCCAGCAGCCGGACTAGCGCTCTCTCCTACGAGCAGTACTTC.